This TCR beta chain was retrieved from a study of tumor and adjacent non-tumor tissue in lung cancer (dated by TCRdb to between 2017 and 2018). Describing the broader study: The cohort included approximately 13 adenocarcinoma, 2 squamous cell carcinoma and 1 small cell lung cancer patients. Among the approximately 15 patients, ages ranged from roughly 30 to 76 years, approximately 10 were men and 5 were women, and disease was TNM stage I to III. In total, sequencing yielded under 150 million productive TCRbeta reads, which works out to an average of about 4.2 million reads per sample. Using bulk TCRbeta repertoires from around 15 lung cancer patients, the study set lung tumor tissue side by side with matched distant non-tumor lung tissue. Over 25 paired specimens, one tumor and one normal lung sample per patient, were profiled by TCRbeta CDR3 sequencing.

Bulk unsorted tissue served as the source for RNA extraction, and RNA quality was assessed using a NanoDrop ND-1000 and an Agilent 2100. For the normal lung samples, distant non-tumor tissue was collected more than 3 cm away from the tumor edge. The donors were newly diagnosed lung cancer patients admitted for thoracic surgery in China from August to November 2014 who had not received prior chemotherapy. Anyone who had undergone radiotherapy or chemotherapy before, or who had another cancer at the same time, was left out of the study. Surgical tissue pieces of about 1-2.2 cm3 were preserved in RNAlater solution and were kept at -80 degrees C until use. The library was obtained by multiplex PCR. The instrument given in TCRdb is Illumina HiSeq 2500. Following protocols modified from ARM-PCR, the researchers constructed TCRbeta libraries through three rounds of nested PCR with primers (Table S4). PCR products of 200-500 bp were gel-excised and purified with the QIAquick gel extraction kit before sequencing. The study's own analysis went as follows. Reads were cleaned using Trimmomatic, were merged into complete CDR3 sequences using FLASH, and were assigned to V(D)J germline segments using MiTCR. Clonal diversity was calculated as the inverse Simpson's index using VDJtools. In-frame sequences lacking a premature stop codon were counted as productive reads. TCRdb cleaned the public reads at Q25 with fastp, built clones with MiXCR and kept in-frame beta chains. Rows with a matching CDR3 protein are joined into one entry that keeps the most common DNA and genes. None of the V and J calls come from the authors' own analysis; TCRdb made them. The sample has roughly 70,000 distinct CDR3 sequences on record, less than 75% of them singletons. The ten largest clones take up roughly 26% of the sample.

About this clonotype: Its recognized antigen is unknown. This CDR3 fails to terminate in the conserved phenylalanine or tryptophan, so it likely reflects a read error.

Study-level results and caveats: TCR diversity was significantly higher in younger patients, and higher tumor TCR diversity was associated with shorter overall and disease-free survival. Significantly higher TCR diversity (inverse Simpson) was observed in tumor tissue than in normal lung tissue (approximately 400 vs 170, P = 0.0075, Mann-Whitney U test). The top 100 clones made up a significantly larger cumulative share of the repertoire in normal lung than in tumor tissue. Because peripheral blood was not sequenced, blood TCRbeta repertoires in the lung cancer patients of the study were not examined. Neither the sequencing platform nor unique molecular identifiers are named or mentioned anywhere in the methods. The cohort had only 15 or so patients, and the authors noted that larger samples and more detailed clinical data are needed.

Taken from the germline V gene (reference sequence), the CDR1 and CDR2 loops are SGHAT and FQDESV. The CDR3 length equals 18 residues, ends included. CDR3 DNA is the only sequence kept; it has 54 bases, read in frame from the first base. The junction shows trimming of 3 bases on V and 10 bases on J, plus 28 bases between the germline ends. Rearrangement joined TRBV11-1 to TRBJ2-1; tentative D gene TRBD2, with 5 bases matching. The sequence came from a woman between 45 and 65 years old with non-small cell lung cancer. The specimen was distant non-tumor lung tissue. The CDR3 in this case is CASSFFEDGGLPAGEQFL. The DNA is TGTGCCAGCAGCTTCTTTGAAGACGGAGGACTCCCTGCAGGAGAGCAGTTCTTA.